This TCR beta chain was documented in a study of CD8 T cells in ankylosing spondylitis. General study findings and limits: The disease-linked clones had a CD8+ phenotype and low blood frequencies. Matched synovial fluid from ankylosing spondylitis patients was reported to be enriched for disease-linked clones. Seemingly distinctive of ankylosing spondylitis blood was a TCR beta motif formed by eight highly homologous variants.

This clonotype was recorded once. Its antigen is still unknown. Construction of TCR beta libraries was performed using quantitative 5'-RACE with molecular barcodes. TCRdb reprocessed the 5' RACE reads with MiXCR, giving one entry per CDR3 protein. In the table there are 220,000 or so distinct CDR3 sequences, approximately 10% of which are singletons. The specimen was blood, either unsorted or a sorted T cell fraction (not recorded which). This TCR came from a male donor with ankylosing spondylitis or in good health (not recorded which).

CDR3 in amino acids: CATSDSTHHEQYF. The CDR3 bases are TGTGCCACCAGTGATTCCACACATCACGAGCAGTACTTC. The chain has TRBV24-1 and TRBJ2-7; D is unresolved. Deletions cut 2 bases from V and 5 bases from J, with 9 bases between. This CDR3 spans 13 amino acids. Germline CDR1 reads KGHDR; CDR2 reads SFDVKD.